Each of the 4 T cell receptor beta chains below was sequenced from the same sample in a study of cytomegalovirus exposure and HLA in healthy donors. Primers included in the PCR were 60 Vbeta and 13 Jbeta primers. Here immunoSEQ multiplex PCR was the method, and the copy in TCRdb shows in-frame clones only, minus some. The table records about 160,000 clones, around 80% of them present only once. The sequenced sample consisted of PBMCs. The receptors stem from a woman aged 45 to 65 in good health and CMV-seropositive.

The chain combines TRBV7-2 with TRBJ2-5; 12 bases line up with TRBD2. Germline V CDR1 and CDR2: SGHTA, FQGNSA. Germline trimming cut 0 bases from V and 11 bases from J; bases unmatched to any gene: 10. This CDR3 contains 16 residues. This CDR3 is CASSLARLAGAREQYF. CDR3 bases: TGTGCCAGCAGCTTAGCCAGACTAGCGGGAGCAAGGGAGCAGTACTTC.

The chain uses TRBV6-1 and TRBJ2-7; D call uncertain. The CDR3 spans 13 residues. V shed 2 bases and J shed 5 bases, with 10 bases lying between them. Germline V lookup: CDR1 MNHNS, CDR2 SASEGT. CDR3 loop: CASSENPENEQYF. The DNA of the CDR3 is TGTGCCAGCAGTGAAAATCCCGAGAACGAGCAGTACTTC.

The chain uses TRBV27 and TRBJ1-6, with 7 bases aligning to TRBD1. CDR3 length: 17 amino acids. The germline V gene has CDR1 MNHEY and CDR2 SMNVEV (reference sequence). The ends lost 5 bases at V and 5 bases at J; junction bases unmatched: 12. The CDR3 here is CASSATTGTINNSPLHF. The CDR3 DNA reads TGTGCCAGCAGTGCGACGACAGGGACCATTAATAATTCACCCCTCCACTTT.

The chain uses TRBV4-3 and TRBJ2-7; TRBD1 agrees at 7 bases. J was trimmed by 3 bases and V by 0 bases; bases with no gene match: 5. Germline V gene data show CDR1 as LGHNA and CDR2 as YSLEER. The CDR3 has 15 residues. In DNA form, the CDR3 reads TGCGCCAGCAGCCAAGATGGGACAGCCGGCTACGAGCAGTACTTC. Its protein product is CASSQDGTAGYEQYF.